The clone carrying this T cell receptor beta chain was seen a few times. This sample was included in a study of cytomegalovirus exposure and HLA in healthy donors. For the study at large: Previous work identified roughly 110 million unique TCR beta sequences from roughly 180 million T cells.

Amplification used 60 Vbeta primers and 13 Jbeta primers. Profiling relied on immunoSEQ multiplex PCR, and the TCRdb table lists in-frame clones only, not all of them. This repertoire shows 110,000 or so clones, under 85% found once; its top ten account for approximately 2.2%. V trimming: 4 bases; J trimming: 1 base; junction bases outside the gene matches: 1. This CDR3 has 13 amino acids. Per the germline V gene, CDR1 is SGHRS and CDR2 is YFSETQ. Sample: PBMCs. The sequence derives from a man younger than 45 in good health and CMV-seronegative. V usage is TRBV5-1 and J usage is TRBJ1-1, with 7 bases lining up with TRBD1. The CDR3 region has the DNA TGCGCCAGCAGCCGACAGGGGAACACTGAAGCTTTCTTT. Its protein product is CASSRQGNTEAFF.